This T cell receptor beta chain originates from a study of cytomegalovirus exposure and HLA in healthy donors. For the study at large: Unique TCR beta sequences numbering 95 million to 130 million came from around 180 million T cells in an earlier analysis.

The PCR was carried out with 60 Vbeta primers and 13 Jbeta primers. The data were produced by immunoSEQ multiplex PCR, yet TCRdb's version contains in-frame clones alone and is incomplete. The table shows about 120,000 clones, with more than 80% occurring only once. Though nominally healthy at sampling, donors likely had unrecorded immune exposures. CDR1 is SGDLS, CDR2 YYNGEE, per germline. The CDR3 has 16 residues. V lost 4 bases, J lost 6 bases, and 8 bases stayed unmatched. Comments on this clone: As yet, its antigen is unknown.

The study, taken as a whole, reports: Later on, an analysis tied around 17,000 TCR beta sequences to HLA alleles at 0.05 false discovery rate.

The chain carries TRBV9 and TRBJ2-3, with TRBD2 matching 13 bases. The sequenced sample consisted of PBMCs. The receptor was derived from a man younger than 45 in good health and CMV-seronegative. CDR3 DNA: TGTGCCAGCAGCTTCAGAGGGACTAGCGGGATTGATACGCAGTATTTT. Translated: CASSFRGTSGIDTQYF.